The sequence of this T cell receptor beta chain was determined in a study of T cells after yellow fever vaccination. General study points: Re-detected after boosting: most primary clones, approximately 97% of CD4 and about 85% of CD8. A small share of clonotypes appeared in both CD4 and CD8 compartments. Although the secondary response was weaker, it peaked faster, at day 5 versus 15.

This CDR3 has 14 residues. Germline CDR1 and CDR2: MNHEY and SMNVEV (reference sequence). Trimming at V came to 5 bases and at J to 4 bases, leaving 5 bases not matched to a gene. The table lists this clonotype with many counts. As yet, its antigen is unknown. TCRdb reprocessed the 5' RACE reads with MiXCR, giving one entry per CDR3 protein. The table records approximately 250,000 distinct CDR3 sequences, roughly 4.8% of them present only once. The receptor comes from a man between 18 and 35 years old who received the YFV17D yellow fever vaccine. This chain uses TRBV27 with TRBJ2-1, with TRBD1 matching over 7 bases. The sample here was CD4+ T cells sorted from PBMCs, taken on the day of the yellow fever booster vaccination. CDR3 nucleotides: TGTGCCAGCAGTACCCGGGACAGATACAATGAGCAGTTCTTC. It codes for CASSTRDRYNEQFF.